The present T cell receptor (beta chain) was sequenced within a study of shared clonotypes between healthy human individuals. V lost 8 bases and J lost 4, with 14 bases in between. The CDR3 runs 13 residues. The germline V gene encodes CDR1 MNHNS and CDR2 SASEGT. Of note for this clone: The target antigen is unknown.

Study-wide results and caveats: Naive subsets generally had larger estimated richness than memory subsets.

Repertoires were generated with immunoSEQ multiplex PCR, while TCRdb's copy carries only in-frame clones and drops some. The table records approximately 940,000 clones, more than 75% of them present only once. The chain couples TRBV6-1 to TRBJ2-5, with D possibly being TRBD1 or TRBD2 (5 bases each). This TCR came from a man aged 18 to 30 in good health. The sequencing input was memory CD4+ T cells sorted from blood. Subset here: CD45RA-negative fraction. CDR3 sequence (DNA): TGTGCCAGCCGAGGGCAGGGAAGAGAGACCCAGTACTTC. It is translated as CASRGQGRETQYF.